The rows below give T cell receptor beta chains drawn from one sample of a study of neurological immune-mediated disorders. TCRdb used MiXCR to reprocess the 5' RACE reads, holding one entry per CDR3 protein. This table has fewer than 45,000 distinct CDR3 sequences, around 2.5% appearing once. The sequenced material came from PBMCs. The receptors here all came from a man aged 25-45 years with multiple sclerosis. Both conserved end residues are part of each CDR3. The D gene is left open where the match is weak. Clone size appears in some rows only: once, few, many, or a class for an expanded clone.

J gene: TRBJ2-2; V gene: TRBV25-1; clone size: many; D gene: .; CDR3 protein: CASSDRGGWTGELFF; CDR3 DNA: TGTGCCAGCAGTGACCGAGGGGGGTGGACCGGGGAGCTGTTTTTT
J gene: TRBJ1-5; V gene: TRBV20-1; clone size: many; D gene: .; CDR3 protein: CSAQSDINQPQHF; CDR3 DNA: TGCAGTGCTCAATCGGACATAAATCAGCCCCAGCATTTT
J gene: TRBJ2-3; V gene: TRBV20-1; clone size: many; D gene: .; CDR3 protein: CSAPPGLLTDTQYF; CDR3 DNA: TGCAGTGCTCCCCCGGGACTGCTCACAGATACGCAGTATTTT
J gene: TRBJ2-1; V gene: TRBV20-1; clone size: many; D gene: .; CDR3 protein: CSALDAYNEQFF; CDR3 DNA: TGCAGTGCCCTGGACGCGTACAATGAGCAGTTCTTC
J gene: TRBJ2-3; V gene: TRBV5-1; clone size: many; D gene: .; CDR3 protein: CASSPLTGSTDTQYF; CDR3 DNA: TGCGCCAGCAGCCCTCTCACAGGGAGCACAGATACGCAGTATTTT
J gene: TRBJ2-5; V gene: TRBV12-3/TRBV12-4; clone size: many; D gene: .; CDR3 protein: CASSPRPGEETQYF; CDR3 DNA: TGTGCCAGCAGCCCGCGCCCTGGGGAAGAGACCCAGTACTTC
J gene: TRBJ2-1; V gene: TRBV28; clone size: many; D gene: .; CDR3 protein: CASRGLYTTDEQFF; CDR3 DNA: TGTGCCAGCAGAGGCCTCTACACGACGGATGAGCAGTTCTTC
J gene: TRBJ2-2; V gene: TRBV3-1; clone size: many; D gene: .; CDR3 protein: CASSPTRTGELFF; CDR3 DNA: TGTGCCAGCAGCCCAACGAGGACCGGGGAGCTGTTTTTT
J gene: TRBJ2-1; V gene: TRBV20-1; clone size: many; D gene: TRBD2; CDR3 protein: CSARERLAGVYNEQFF; CDR3 DNA: TGCAGTGCTAGAGAGCGACTAGCGGGGGTATACAATGAGCAGTTCTTC
J gene: TRBJ2-1; V gene: TRBV5-1; clone size: many; D gene: TRBD2; CDR3 protein: CASRAGTSSGNEQFF; CDR3 DNA: TGCGCCAGCAGGGCCGGGACTAGCAGTGGCAATGAGCAGTTCTTC
J gene: TRBJ1-3; V gene: TRBV27; clone size: many; D gene: TRBD1; CDR3 protein: CASSLQGAAGNTIYF; CDR3 DNA: TGTGCCAGCAGTCTTCAGGGGGCAGCTGGAAACACCATATATTTT
J gene: TRBJ2-7; V gene: TRBV7-6; clone size: many; D gene: .; CDR3 protein: CASSLEWDYEQYF; CDR3 DNA: TGTGCCAGCAGCTTAGAATGGGATTACGAGCAGTACTTC
J gene: TRBJ1-5; V gene: TRBV6-5; clone size: many; D gene: .; CDR3 protein: CASSYGYNQPQHF; CDR3 DNA: TGTGCCAGCAGTTACGGCTACAATCAGCCCCAGCATTTT
J gene: TRBJ2-1; V gene: TRBV20-1; clone size: many; D gene: .; CDR3 protein: CSAPVKGIEQFF; CDR3 DNA: TGCAGTGCTCCTGTAAAGGGGATTGAGCAGTTCTTC
J gene: TRBJ2-3; V gene: TRBV6-6; clone size: many; D gene: .; CDR3 protein: CASSYRRTDTQYF; CDR3 DNA: TGTGCCAGCAGTTACAGGAGAACAGATACGCAGTATTTT
J gene: TRBJ2-2; V gene: TRBV20-1; clone size: few; D gene: TRBD2; CDR3 protein: CSAISGRGYTGELFF; CDR3 DNA: TGCAGTGCTATTAGCGGGAGGGGATACACCGGGGAGCTGTTTTTT
J gene: TRBJ2-4; V gene: TRBV28; clone size: many; D gene: .; CDR3 protein: CASSLLSGGRKNIQYF; CDR3 DNA: TGTGCCAGCAGTTTACTATCCGGGGGCAGAAAAAACATTCAGTACTTC
J gene: TRBJ2-3; V gene: TRBV4-1; clone size: many; D gene: .; CDR3 protein: CASTSGGYGADTQYF; CDR3 DNA: TGCGCCAGCACCTCTGGGGGCTATGGGGCAGATACGCAGTATTTT
J gene: TRBJ2-1; V gene: TRBV20-1; clone size: many; D gene: .; CDR3 protein: CSARDQRTSYNEQFF; CDR3 DNA: TGCAGTGCTAGAGATCAAAGGACTTCCTACAATGAGCAGTTCTTC
J gene: TRBJ1-1; V gene: TRBV18; clone size: few; D gene: TRBD1; CDR3 protein: CASSRDRAGDTEAFF; CDR3 DNA: TGTGCCAGCTCCAGGGACAGGGCGGGGGACACTGAAGCTTTCTTT
J gene: TRBJ2-4; V gene: TRBV5-5; clone size: many; D gene: .; CDR3 protein: CASSLTGNGYIQYF; CDR3 DNA: TGTGCCAGCAGCTTGACGGGTAACGGCTACATTCAGTACTTC
J gene: TRBJ1-4; V gene: TRBV29-1; clone size: many; D gene: .; CDR3 protein: CSVGEGPEKLFF; CDR3 DNA: TGCAGCGTTGGTGAGGGTCCTGAAAAACTGTTTTTT
J gene: TRBJ2-5; V gene: TRBV5-5; clone size: many; D gene: .; CDR3 protein: CASSRIPQRGETQYF; CDR3 DNA: TGTGCCAGCAGCCGCATTCCGCAACGGGGGGAGACCCAGTACTTC
J gene: TRBJ2-1; V gene: TRBV29-1; clone size: many; D gene: .; CDR3 protein: CSLTPRGPDYNEQFF; CDR3 DNA: TGCAGCCTAACTCCACGGGGGCCTGACTACAATGAGCAGTTCTTC
J gene: TRBJ2-3; V gene: TRBV20-1; clone size: many; D gene: .; CDR3 protein: CSASWRSTDTQYF; CDR3 DNA: TGCAGTGCTAGCTGGAGAAGCACAGATACGCAGTATTTT
J gene: TRBJ1-2; V gene: TRBV10-3; clone size: .; D gene: .; CDR3 protein: CAIRGLTSQGGYTF; CDR3 DNA: TGTGCCATCAGGGGCCTAACTTCTCAGGGTGGCTACACCTTC
J gene: TRBJ1-4; V gene: TRBV29-1; clone size: many; D gene: .; CDR3 protein: CSVSTGGTENEKLFF; CDR3 DNA: TGCAGCGTTTCCACCGGGGGGACCGAAAATGAAAAACTGTTTTTT
J gene: TRBJ2-7; V gene: TRBV11-2; clone size: many; D gene: TRBD1; CDR3 protein: CASSLTGGYEQYF; CDR3 DNA: TGTGCCAGCAGCCTGACAGGGGGCTACGAGCAGTACTTC
J gene: TRBJ1-5; V gene: TRBV5-1; clone size: many; D gene: TRBD1; CDR3 protein: CASSSGQGNQPQHF; CDR3 DNA: TGCGCCAGCAGCTCAGGACAGGGCAATCAGCCCCAGCATTTT
J gene: TRBJ2-3; V gene: TRBV27; clone size: many; D gene: .; CDR3 protein: CASSFGRGVDTQYF; CDR3 DNA: TGTGCCAGCAGTTTTGGGCGGGGCGTGGATACGCAGTATTTT
J gene: TRBJ1-4; V gene: TRBV20-1; clone size: many; D gene: .; CDR3 protein: CSARDPRGNEKLFF; CDR3 DNA: TGCAGTGCTAGAGATCCGCGGGGTAATGAAAAACTGTTTTTT
J gene: TRBJ1-5; V gene: TRBV28; clone size: many; D gene: .; CDR3 protein: CASSWEGELQHF; CDR3 DNA: TGTGCCAGCAGTTGGGAAGGGGAGCTCCAGCATTTT
J gene: TRBJ2-1; V gene: TRBV20-1; clone size: many; D gene: .; CDR3 protein: CSVLADYNEQFF; CDR3 DNA: TGCAGTGTACTAGCCGACTACAATGAGCAGTTCTTC
J gene: TRBJ1-6; V gene: TRBV28; clone size: many; D gene: .; CDR3 protein: CASLGDPRSLHF; CDR3 DNA: TGTGCCAGCTTGGGGGACCCCAGGTCCCTCCACTTT
J gene: TRBJ1-1; V gene: TRBV4-2; clone size: many; D gene: .; CDR3 protein: CASSRVIDEAFF; CDR3 DNA: TGTGCCAGCAGCCGTGTCATAGATGAAGCTTTCTTT
J gene: TRBJ2-1; V gene: TRBV6-5; clone size: many; D gene: .; CDR3 protein: CASSYSYRAFNLEQFF; CDR3 DNA: TGTGCCAGCAGTTACTCGTACAGGGCTTTTAACCTTGAGCAGTTCTTC
J gene: TRBJ2-1; V gene: TRBV6-5; clone size: many; D gene: .; CDR3 protein: CASSYSRGIYNEQFF; CDR3 DNA: TGTGCCAGCAGTTACTCAAGGGGAATCTACAATGAGCAGTTCTTC
J gene: TRBJ2-4; V gene: TRBV5-6; clone size: many; D gene: .; CDR3 protein: CASSSGTTWYF; CDR3 DNA: TGTGCCAGCAGTTCCGGGACGACCTGGTACTTC
J gene: TRBJ1-1; V gene: TRBV10-3; clone size: many; D gene: .; CDR3 protein: CAIRVLGQGTEAFF; CDR3 DNA: TGTGCCATCAGAGTCTTGGGACAAGGCACTGAAGCTTTCTTT
J gene: TRBJ1-2; V gene: TRBV24-1; clone size: many; D gene: .; CDR3 protein: CATSDLSVSGSEGYTF; CDR3 DNA: TGTGCCACCAGTGATTTGTCAGTTTCTGGGTCTGAGGGCTACACCTTC
J gene: TRBJ2-2; V gene: TRBV6-2/TRBV6-3; clone size: many; D gene: TRBD2; CDR3 protein: CASNRLFQAGVFTGELFF; CDR3 DNA: TGTGCCAGCAACCGTCTTTTCCAAGCGGGAGTTTTTACCGGGGAGCTGTTTTTT
J gene: TRBJ2-2; V gene: TRBV12-3/TRBV12-4; clone size: many; D gene: TRBD2; CDR3 protein: CASSAGGPDTGELFF; CDR3 DNA: TGTGCCTCGTCAGCGGGAGGGCCAGACACCGGGGAGCTGTTTTTT
J gene: TRBJ1-1; V gene: TRBV4-1; clone size: many; D gene: TRBD1; CDR3 protein: CASSQRTGEAFF; CDR3 DNA: TGCGCCAGCAGCCAAAGGACAGGGGAAGCTTTCTTT
J gene: TRBJ2-7; V gene: TRBV12-3/TRBV12-4; clone size: many; D gene: TRBD1; CDR3 protein: CASTFSTGTYEQYF; CDR3 DNA: TGTGCCAGCACCTTCTCGACAGGGACCTACGAGCAGTACTTC
J gene: TRBJ2-2; V gene: TRBV15; clone size: many; D gene: TRBD2; CDR3 protein: CATLNRPGGTGELFF; CDR3 DNA: TGTGCCACCCTAAACCGTCCGGGAGGCACCGGGGAGCTGTTTTTT
J gene: TRBJ1-1; V gene: TRBV6-2/TRBV6-3; clone size: many; D gene: .; CDR3 protein: CASSYRIGRANTEAFF; CDR3 DNA: TGTGCCAGCAGTTACCGAATAGGACGTGCGAACACTGAAGCTTTCTTT
J gene: TRBJ2-3; V gene: TRBV12-3/TRBV12-4; clone size: many; D gene: .; CDR3 protein: CAIRREAGSTDTQYF; CDR3 DNA: TGTGCCATCCGCAGGGAAGCGGGCAGCACAGATACGCAGTATTTT
J gene: TRBJ2-6; V gene: TRBV7-9; clone size: many; D gene: .; CDR3 protein: CASSVYRARGANVLTF; CDR3 DNA: TGTGCCAGCAGCGTCTACAGGGCGAGGGGGGCCAACGTCCTGACTTTC
J gene: TRBJ1-5; V gene: TRBV18; clone size: many; D gene: .; CDR3 protein: CASSLYDEPQHF; CDR3 DNA: TGTGCCAGCTCACTCTACGATGAGCCCCAGCATTTT
J gene: TRBJ2-7; V gene: TRBV11-1; clone size: many; D gene: .; CDR3 protein: CASSREAGGYEQYF; CDR3 DNA: TGTGCCAGCAGCCGCGAGGCAGGCGGCTACGAGCAGTACTTC
J gene: TRBJ1-2; V gene: TRBV25-1; clone size: many; D gene: .; CDR3 protein: CASSDRDEPLGGYTF; CDR3 DNA: TGTGCCAGCAGTGACCGGGACGAACCCCTTGGTGGCTACACCTTC
J gene: TRBJ2-2; V gene: TRBV9; clone size: many; D gene: TRBD1; CDR3 protein: CASSPTGAGELFF; CDR3 DNA: TGTGCCAGCAGCCCCACAGGGGCGGGGGAGCTGTTTTTT
J gene: TRBJ2-1; V gene: TRBV12-3/TRBV12-4; clone size: many; D gene: .; CDR3 protein: CASGGYNEQFF; CDR3 DNA: TGTGCCAGCGGGGGTTACAATGAGCAGTTCTTC